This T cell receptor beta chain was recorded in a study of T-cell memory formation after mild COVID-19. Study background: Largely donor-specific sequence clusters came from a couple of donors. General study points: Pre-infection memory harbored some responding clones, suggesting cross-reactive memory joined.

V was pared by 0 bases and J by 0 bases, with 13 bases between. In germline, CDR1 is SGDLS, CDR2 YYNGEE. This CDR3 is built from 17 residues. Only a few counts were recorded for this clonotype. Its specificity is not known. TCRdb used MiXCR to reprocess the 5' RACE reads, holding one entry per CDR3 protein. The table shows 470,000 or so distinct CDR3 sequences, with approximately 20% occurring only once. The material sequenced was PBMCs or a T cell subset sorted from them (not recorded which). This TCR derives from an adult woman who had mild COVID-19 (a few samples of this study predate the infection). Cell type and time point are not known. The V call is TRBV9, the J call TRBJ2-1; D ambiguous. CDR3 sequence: CASSVDLPSSSYNEQFF. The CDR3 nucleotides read TGTGCCAGCAGCGTAGATCTCCCTAGTAGCTCCTACAATGAGCAGTTCTTC.